The sequence of this TCR beta chain was determined in a study of blood T cell repertoires in COVID-19. Study background: Samples of COVID-19 (acute and convalescent) were obtained from the United States, Italy and Spain. T cells, B-cell-depleted T cells, or PBMCs supplied cDNA or gDNA.

In the original processing: Amplification from reference gene primers served as the basis for estimated nucleated cell counts. Produced via immunoSEQ multiplex PCR; TCRdb's table is partial and in-frame only. The V and J calls and clone size were taken over from that table, and D and trimming were inferred from the DNA. The table lists around 180,000 clones, 88% of them singletons. In germline, CDR1 is LGHNA, CDR2 YSLEER. V was clipped by 0 bases and J by 4 bases, with 6 bases between them. This CDR3 has 14 amino acids. The specimen was peripheral blood. The source of this sequence is a human donor in a cohort sampled during active COVID-19. The rearrangement links TRBV4-3 to TRBJ1-4; D is unresolved. CDR3 protein: CASSQDWSNEKLFF. The CDR3 coding sequence is TGCGCCAGCAGCCAAGATTGGAGTAATGAAAAACTGTTTTTT.